This T cell receptor (beta chain) was sequenced during a study of preoperative IRX-2 immunotherapy in early breast cancer. Treatment indicated: preoperative locoregional IRX-2 cytokine immunotherapy. Preoperative locoregional IRX-2 cytokine immunotherapy was tested in the phase Ib source study. TCRdb's table, derived via immunoSEQ multiplex PCR, lists solely in-frame clones and lacks some. The table lists some 30,000 clones, approximately 89% of them singletons. This TCR derives from a human donor with breast cancer. Source: tumor tissue, taken after IRX-2 immunotherapy.

CDR3 sequence (DNA): TGTGCCAGCAGTTACTCGAATATGGGACAGGGCACAGATACGCAGTATTTT. It translates to CASSYSNMGQGTDTQYF. V is TRBV6-8 and J is TRBJ2-3; 8 bases agree with TRBD1. Germline V lookup: CDR1 MNHGY, CDR2 SAAAGT. After removal of 0 bases from V and 1 base from J, the junction contained 6 bases not matched to a gene. The CDR3 runs 17 residues.